These T cell receptor beta chains were read from a single sample in a study of PD-1 blockade in classical Hodgkin lymphoma. Produced via immunoSEQ multiplex PCR; TCRdb's table is partial and in-frame only. In the table there are some 35,000 clones, 90% of which are singletons. Sequencing used CD4+ T cells from blood, obtained at baseline. These receptors originate from a human donor with classical Hodgkin lymphoma. The CDR3 runs from the conserved cysteine through the conserved F or W. The D gene is left open where the match is weak. Clone size is given for some rows only: seen once, a few or many times, or a class if the clone is expanded.

j_call | d_call | clone_size | v_call | cdr3_aa | cdr3_nt
TRBJ1-2 | . | . | TRBV30 | CASARGAHYGYTF | TGTGCCTCCGCACGGGGGGCCCACTATGGCTACACCTTC
TRBJ2-5 | TRBD2 | . | TRBV7-2 | CASSLVAGVEETQYF | TGTGCCAGCAGCTTAGTTGCGGGAGTTGAAGAGACCCAGTACTTC
TRBJ1-2 | . | . | TRBV28 | CASSSDTGMYGYTF | TGTGCCAGCAGTTCCGACACAGGGATGTATGGCTACACCTTC
TRBJ2-7 | TRBD1 | . | TRBV27 | CASDRQGLARREQYF | TGTGCCAGCGACCGACAGGGGCTTGCCCGGCGCGAGCAGTACTTC
TRBJ2-5 | TRBD1 | . | TRBV28 | CASSLQGTGGAETQYF | TGTGCCAGCAGTTTACAGGGGACAGGGGGCGCAGAGACCCAGTACTTC
TRBJ2-1 | . | . | TRBV7-8 | CASSLGITYNEQFF | TGTGCCAGCAGCTTAGGAATAACCTACAATGAGCAGTTCTTC
TRBJ1-2 | TRBD1 | . | TRBV7-9 | CASSSTTGDRYGYTF | TGTGCCAGCAGCTCAACCACAGGGGACCGCTATGGCTACACCTTC
TRBJ1-2 | . | . | TRBV28 | CAILGEGIYGYTF | TGTGCCATCCTGGGGGAGGGTATCTATGGCTACACCTTC
TRBJ2-7 | . | . | TRBV2 | CASGAGPHYEQYF | TGTGCCAGCGGCGCGGGACCCCACTACGAGCAGTACTTC
TRBJ2-1 | . | . | TRBV20-1 | CSAETRETIFF | TGCAGTGCTGAGACTCGGGAGACCATCTTCTTC
TRBJ2-1 | . | . | TRBV27 | CASSLHLGPNNEQFF | TGTGCCAGCAGTTTACATTTAGGCCCAAACAATGAGCAGTTCTTC
TRBJ2-1 | TRBD1 | . | TRBV30 | CAWRWGQGGSYNEQFF | TGTGCCTGGAGGTGGGGACAGGGGGGCTCCTACAATGAGCAGTTCTTC
TRBJ2-6 | . | . | TRBV28 | CASSLRTPDSGANVLTF | TGTGCCAGCAGTTTAAGGACTCCTGACTCTGGGGCCAACGTCCTGACTTTC
TRBJ1-3 | . | few | TRBV6-1 | CASSPLRNTIYF | TGTGCCAGCAGCCCTCTGAGAAACACCATATATTTT
TRBJ2-2 | . | . | TRBV30 | CAWSVLTGFGTGELFF | TGTGCCTGGAGTGTACTAACAGGGTTTGGCACCGGGGAGCTGTTTTTT
TRBJ1-5 | . | once | TRBV18 | CASSPAGQSSNQPQHF | TGTGCCAGCTCACCCGCGGGACAAAGTAGCAATCAGCCCCAGCATTTT
TRBJ1-1 | . | . | TRBV2 | CASSPSSAGINAAFF | TGTGCCAGCAGTCCCTCCAGCGCAGGGATAAATGCAGCTTTCTTT
TRBJ2-7 | TRBD2 | . | TRBV6-1 | CASTVLADTYEQYF | TGTGCCAGCACTGTACTAGCGGACACCTACGAGCAGTACTTC
TRBJ1-5 | . | . | TRBV6-1 | CASSEGRFGQPQHF | TGTGCCAGCAGTGAAGGGCGGTTCGGGCAGCCCCAGCATTTT
TRBJ1-5 | TRBD1 | . | TRBV6-6 | CASSYGTGGNQPQHF | TGTGCCAGCAGTTACGGGACAGGGGGCAATCAGCCCCAGCATTTT
TRBJ1-4 | . | once | TRBV7-9 | CASSKEGVTNEKLFF | TGTGCCAGCAGCAAAGAGGGGGTAACTAATGAAAAACTGTTTTTT
TRBJ1-3 | . | . | TRBV19 | CASSPGRRNTIYF | TGTGCCAGTAGCCCCGGGAGGAGAAACACCATATATTTT
TRBJ1-2 | TRBD1 | . | TRBV5-1 | CASSLVQGDYGYTF | TGCGCCAGCAGCTTGGTACAGGGGGACTATGGCTACACCTTC
TRBJ2-7 | . | . | TRBV25-1 | CASSEGGSKYEQYF | TGTGCCAGCAGTGAAGGTGGGAGCAAATACGAGCAGTACTTC
TRBJ1-2 | . | . | TRBV18 | CASSLTSGDYGYTF | TGTGCCAGCTCGCTGACTTCGGGCGACTATGGCTACACCTTC
TRBJ1-3 | TRBD1 | . | TRBV7-8 | CASSLRASWTGRNTIYF | TGTGCCAGCAGCTTACGAGCCTCCTGGACAGGAAGAAACACCATATATTTT
TRBJ1-3 | . | . | TRBV19 | CASRHNSGNTIYF | TGTGCCAGTCGACATAACTCTGGAAACACCATATATTTT
TRBJ1-1 | . | . | TRBV30 | CAWSESPRGNTEAFF | TGTGCCTGGAGTGAGTCCCCCCGGGGGAACACTGAAGCTTTCTTT
TRBJ2-7 | . | . | TRBV7-2 | CASSLNRDYEQYF | TGTGCCAGCAGCTTAAACCGGGACTACGAGCAGTACTTC
TRBJ2-3 | . | once | TRBV27 | CASSLFRPPAYTDTQYF | TGTGCCAGCAGTTTATTCCGGCCACCGGCCTACACAGATACGCAGTATTTT
TRBJ1-2 | . | . | TRBV6-5 | CASSYDTGGYYGYTF | TGTGCCAGCAGTTACGACACGGGGGGGTACTATGGCTACACCTTC
TRBJ2-2 | . | . | TRBV10-1 | CASSESSWGRGTGELFF | TGCGCCAGCAGTGAGTCGAGTTGGGGCAGAGGGACCGGGGAGCTGTTTTTT
TRBJ2-7 | . | once | TRBV6-5 | CASSPRSMPSYEQYF | TGTGCCAGCAGCCCCCGCTCCATGCCCTCCTACGAGCAGTACTTC
TRBJ1-3 | TRBD1 | . | TRBV28 | CASSPRTGQGNTIYF | TGTGCCAGCAGTCCGCGGACAGGGCAGGGAAACACCATATATTTT
TRBJ2-1 | TRBD2 | . | TRBV28 | CASSGSRGLAGRGFF | TGTGCCAGCAGCGGAAGCAGGGGACTAGCGGGCCGGGGGTTCTTC
TRBJ2-7 | . | once | TRBV19 | CASRQDGVTIGQYF | TGTGCCAGTAGGCAGGACGGAGTTACGATCGGGCAGTACTTC
TRBJ2-1 | TRBD1 | . | TRBV5-1 | CASSVKGQGPVPEQFF | TGCGCCAGCAGCGTTAAGGGACAGGGACCAGTGCCTGAGCAGTTCTTC
TRBJ1-1 | . | . | TRBV18 | CASSSGTAATEAFF | TGTGCCAGCTCATCTGGAACAGCCGCCACTGAAGCTTTCTTT
TRBJ2-5 | . | . | TRBV19 | CASTTGQGRTTSGKGVGETQYF | TGTGCCAGTACCACAGGACAGGGGCGAACGACTAGCGGAAAGGGGGTTGGAGAGACCCAGTACTTC
TRBJ2-3 | . | . | TRBV5-4 | CASSLGGLTVGTDTQYF | TGTGCCAGCAGCTTGGGCGGGCTCACCGTGGGCACAGATACGCAGTATTTT
TRBJ1-5 | TRBD1 | . | TRBV7-9 | CASSPGQGKDQPQHF | TGTGCCAGCAGCCCAGGACAGGGGAAGGATCAGCCCCAGCATTTT
TRBJ2-7 | . | . | TRBV28 | CASSLPPVRHLPENYEQYF | TGTGCCAGCAGTTTGCCCCCGGTCCGCCATCTCCCGGAGAACTACGAGCAGTACTTC
TRBJ1-1 | . | . | TRBV6-1 | CASSEGGPNTEAFF | TGTGCCAGCAGTGAAGGGGGCCCTAACACTGAAGCTTTCTTT
TRBJ1-2 | . | . | TRBV2 | CASSESGWEGYTF | TGTGCCAGCAGTGAATCAGGGTGGGAGGGCTACACCTTC
TRBJ2-5 | . | once | TRBV30 | CAGTEYQETQYF | TGTGCCGGGACGGAATACCAAGAGACCCAGTACTTC
TRBJ1-1 | TRBD1 | . | TRBV18 | CASSPPGQGTEAFF | TGTGCCAGCTCACCCCCTGGACAGGGCACTGAAGCTTTCTTT
TRBJ2-7 | . | . | TRBV19 | CASSIGGNEQYF | TGTGCCAGTAGTATTGGGGGTAACGAGCAGTACTTC
TRBJ1-1 | TRBD1 | . | TRBV7-8 | CASSLKRFRDRGGYTEAFF | TGTGCCAGCAGCTTAAAAAGGTTCCGGGACAGGGGAGGGTACACTGAAGCTTTCTTT
TRBJ2-7 | TRBD1 | . | TRBV27 | CASSRDRGYLYEQYF | TGTGCCAGCAGCAGGGACAGGGGTTACCTCTACGAGCAGTACTTC
TRBJ2-5 | . | . | TRBV11-2 | CASSFGETQYF | TGTGCCAGCAGCTTCGGGGAGACCCAGTACTTC
TRBJ2-3 | TRBD2 | . | TRBV5-1 | CASSQWTSGETDTQYF | TGCGCCAGCAGCCAATGGACTAGCGGGGAGACAGATACGCAGTATTTT
TRBJ2-2 | . | . | TRBV7-9 | CASSLRQPNTGELFF | TGTGCCAGCAGCTTAAGACAGCCAAACACCGGGGAGCTGTTTTTT
TRBJ2-1 | TRBD2 | . | TRBV6-1 | CASNPGLAWNEQFF | TGTGCCAGCAATCCGGGACTAGCGTGGAATGAGCAGTTCTTC
TRBJ2-5 | . | . | TRBV19 | CASSKTGGFETQYF | TGTGCCAGTAGTAAAACGGGGGGCTTCGAGACCCAGTACTTC
TRBJ2-7 | . | . | TRBV29-1 | CSVDPGQMTGEQYF | TGCAGCGTTGACCCGGGTCAAATGACGGGCGAGCAGTACTTC